Below, one T cell receptor beta chain is given with its context. Its antigen is still unknown. The sequencing machine was an Illumina HiSeq 2000. TCR beta cDNA libraries were prepared using 5'RACE template switching, which introduced a universal primer site and unique molecular identifiers. cDNA synthesis was primed from the TCR beta constant segment and was followed by two successive PCR amplification steps. On the authors' methods: MIGEC was used to demultiplex reads and group the reads by UMI, and MiTCR was used to assemble and quantify clonotypes. To remove erroneous sequences, TCR cDNA sequences were retained only when supported by two or more reads. The tcR package was used for downstream repertoire analysis, and clonotypes were matched across fractions by CDR3 nucleotide sequence plus V segment. VDJmatch was used to annotate antigen specificity against VDJdb, with one amino acid substitution in CDR3 allowed. After reprocessing by TCRdb, each CDR3 protein sequence is one entry, and no DNA is given. TCRdb's processing, not the authors', yielded these V and J calls. The sample table holds some 340,000 distinct CDR3 sequences. Around 5.2% of the sample is taken by the ten largest.

Its CDR3 holds 14 amino acids, cysteine through phenylalanine. The nucleotide record is missing. CDR1 and CDR2, per the germline V gene (reference sequence), are MNHEY and SMNVEV. The sample comes from a study of T cells expressing NK-cell markers (dated by TCRdb to the early 2020s). About the full investigation: TCR beta-chain repertoires were profiled in sorted CD3+CD56+NKG2C+, CD3+CD56+NKG2C- and CD3+CD56-NKG2C+ T-cell subsets from several donors. Seven of the eight sequenced donors were HCMV-seropositive and one was HCMV-seronegative. The eight sequenced donors were randomly selected healthy volunteers, three men and five women. The libraries were sequenced on Illumina HiSeq 2000/2500, MiSeq or NextSeq, producing 2 x 150 bp reads.

The paper's findings and limits, for the study overall: Those dominant clonotypes were again the most abundant among CD3+CD56-NKG2C+ cells in a handful of donors, at about 25-65%. Whether the expanded NKG2C-expressing T cell clones were specific for HCMV antigens was left unclear. For roughly six donors, the dominant CD3+CD56+NKG2C+ clonotypes were among the top 10 CD8+ clonotypes and accounted for roughly 1.0-7.5% of CD8+ T cells.

A commercial ELISA kit detecting HCMV-specific IgG in serum was used to determine HCMV serostatus. Peripheral blood mononuclear cells were isolated from blood by Ficoll density gradient centrifugation. The chain couples TRBV27 to TRBJ2-2. The receptor's source is a man aged 18-70 years in good health. The sample consisted of blood T cells: a sorted CD56 or NKG2C T cell subset, CD4+ or CD8+ T cells, or bulk PBMC T cells (not recorded which). CDR3 region: CASSWTRNTGELFF.